The following is a T cell receptor (beta chain) sequence with its context. The data are from a study of blood T cell repertoires in COVID-19. Turning to the study itself: There were acute and convalescent COVID-19 samples, and they came from the United States, Italy and Spain. The analysed material was cDNA or gDNA that came from T cells, B-cell-depleted T cells, or PBMCs.

Original analysis: Nucleated cell number was recorded as an estimate derived from reference gene primer amplification. Method: immunoSEQ multiplex PCR; TCRdb's copy keeps in-frame clones and lacks some. V, J and clone size are taken as reported in that table, and D and trimming were inferred from the DNA itself. The sample records tens of thousands of clones, over 80% being singletons. The germline V gene encodes CDR1 SGHNT and CDR2 YYREEE (reference sequence). This CDR3 has 15 amino acids. Trimming took 4 bases from V and 3 from J; bases not matched to a gene: 9. The chain employs TRBV5-4 and TRBJ1-1; 7 nucleotides line up with TRBD1. This receptor was obtained from an elderly man with active or convalescent COVID-19. The sequenced sample was peripheral blood. The CDR3, as DNA: TGTGCCAGCAGCCTCCAGGGACAGAGGTACACTGAAGCTTTCTTT. This gives the protein CASSLQGQRYTEAFF.